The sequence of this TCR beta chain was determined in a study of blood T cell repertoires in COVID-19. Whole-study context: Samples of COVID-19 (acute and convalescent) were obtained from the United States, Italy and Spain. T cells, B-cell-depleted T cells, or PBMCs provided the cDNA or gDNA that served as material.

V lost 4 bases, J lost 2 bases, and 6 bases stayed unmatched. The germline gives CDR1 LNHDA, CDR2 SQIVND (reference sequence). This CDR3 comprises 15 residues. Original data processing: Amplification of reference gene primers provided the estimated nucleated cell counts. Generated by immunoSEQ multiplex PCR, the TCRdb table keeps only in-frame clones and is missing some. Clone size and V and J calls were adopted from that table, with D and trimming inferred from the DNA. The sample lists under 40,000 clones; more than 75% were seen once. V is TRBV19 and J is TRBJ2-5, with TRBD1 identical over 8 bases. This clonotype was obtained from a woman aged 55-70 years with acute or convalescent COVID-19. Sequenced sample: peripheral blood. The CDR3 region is CASSTGGVFQETQYF. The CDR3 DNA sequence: TGTGCCAGTAGTACAGGGGGCGTCTTTCAAGAGACCCAGTACTTC.